Below are 21 T cell receptor beta chains sequenced from a single sample in a study of T cell responses to AZD1222 COVID-19 vaccine. TCRdb's copy holds only in-frame clones and misses some; the assay was immunoSEQ multiplex PCR. The table records 200,000 or so clones, under 95% of them present only once. The specimen comprised peripheral blood, sampled on day 0 of MenACWY control vaccination. Receptor source: an adult in good health.

CDR3 nucleotide sequence: TGTGCCAGCAGCTTAAGATGGCAGGGACAGAGTAATGAAAAACTGTTTTTT. This sequence encodes CASSLRWQGQSNEKLFF. V is TRBV7-9 and J is TRBJ1-4, with 7 nucleotides matching TRBD1. Unmatched junction bases numbered 10, after V lost 2 bases and J lost 4 bases. Germline V CDR1 and CDR2: SEHNR, FQNEAQ (reference sequence). CDR3 length: 17 amino acids.

V and J are TRBV19 and TRBJ2-2, with 9 bases that match TRBD2. The length of the CDR3 is 17 residues. The V and J ends lost 7 bases and 5 bases, in that order; junction bases with no gene match: 14. The germline gives CDR1 LNHDA, CDR2 SQIVND (reference sequence). The CDR3 loop reads CASIRGGAALTTGELFF. As DNA, the CDR3 is TGTGCCAGTATACGCGGGGGGGCCGCTTTGACGACCGGGGAGCTGTTTTTT. The full variable domain, in which reference TRBV19 and TRBJ2-2 provide the parts outside the CDR3, is DGGITQSPKYLFRKEGQNVTLSCEQNLNHDAMYWYRQDPGQGLRLIYYSQIVNDFQKGDIAEGYSVSREKKESFPLTVTSAQKNPTAFYLCASIRGGAALTTGELFFGEGSRLTVL.

This clone came up once. This chain connects TRBV7-2 to TRBJ2-1; D perhaps matches TRBD2 (7 bases). V was pared by 7 bases and J by 8 bases, with 21 bases between. The CDR3 sequence is 15 residues long. Germline assignment: CDR1 SGHTA and CDR2 FQGNSA. The CDR3 protein is CASTRLTGAGDEQFF. In DNA form, the CDR3 reads TGTGCCAGCACCCGACTTACGGGGGCGGGAGATGAGCAGTTCTTC.

This chain uses TRBV7-2 with TRBJ2-3; D is possibly TRBD1 or TRBD2 (5 bases each). The CDR3 covers 14 residues. From germline, CDR1 is SGHTA and CDR2 FQGNSA. Deletions cut 5 bases from V and 2 bases from J, with 11 bases between. The CDR3 region is CASSTRGTTDTQYF. DNA for the CDR3: TGTGCCAGCAGCACCCGGGGCACCACAGATACGCAGTATTTT.

This chain connects TRBV7-9 to TRBJ1-4; D is ambiguous. Trimming removed 5 bases from V and 5 bases from J, with 12 bases in between. Germline V gives CDR1 SEHNR, CDR2 FQNEAQ (reference sequence). The CDR3 has 14 residues. The CDR3 nucleotides are TGTGCCAGCAGCAGGGCCCCGGAGAATGAAAAACTGTTTTTT. Protein: CASSRAPENEKLFF.

J is TRBJ1-2 and V is TRBV3-1 (or the pseudogene TRBV3-2); 9 nucleotides line up with TRBD1. This CDR3 has 16 amino acids. V was pared by 4 bases and J by 4 bases, with 10 bases of the junction left unmatched. Per the germline V gene, CDR1 is LGHDT and CDR2 is YNNKEL (reference sequence). The CDR3 DNA reads TGTGCCAGCAGCCGTAAACGGGGGACAGGGTTCTATGGCTACACCTTC. The encoded protein is CASSRKRGTGFYGYTF.

The CDR3 DNA reads as TGTGCCAGCAGCCAAATGGCGGGCTACACCTTC. Protein sequence: CASSQMAGYTF. This chain links TRBV3-1 (or the pseudogene TRBV3-2) with TRBJ1-2, with D hard to call. This CDR3 has 11 residues. Germline CDR1 is LGHDT and CDR2 is YNNKEL (reference sequence). The germline V and J ends were trimmed by 2 bases and 8 bases, with 6 bases remaining between them.

The rearrangement uses TRBV3-1 (or the pseudogene TRBV3-2) and TRBJ1-2; D remains ambiguous. The V end was cut by 6 bases, the J end by 0 bases, with 14 bases between. The CDR3 runs to 15 residues. CDR1 is LGHDT and CDR2 is YNNKEL in the germline V gene (reference sequence). CDR3 region: CASRGSPNSNYGYTF. The CDR3 region has the DNA TGTGCCAGCAGGGGTTCGCCAAACTCTAACTATGGCTACACCTTC.

This clone occurred a few times. The chain combines TRBV30 with TRBJ2-7; unclear D gene. Trimming shortened V by 8 bases and J by 1 base, and 18 bases separated the two germline ends. CDR1 is GTSNPN and CDR2 is SVGIG in the germline V gene (reference sequence). The CDR3 length is 14 residues. The CDR3, as DNA: TGTGCCGGCATGTGGGGAACTTTTTCCTACGAGCAGTACTTC. This sequence encodes CAGMWGTFSYEQYF.

On this clone: The same CDR3 arises from other DNA sequences in this sample as well. V and J are TRBV18 and TRBJ1-5; 8 nucleotides line up with TRBD1. From germline, CDR1 is KGHSH and CDR2 LQKENI. J gave up 4 bases and V 6 bases, and 5 bases lay outside the gene matches. This CDR3 is 14 amino acids long. Here the CDR3 reads CASSPGTGNQPQHF. DNA of the CDR3: TGTGCCAGCTCGCCCGGGACAGGTAATCAGCCCCAGCATTTT. Using reference TRBV18 and TRBJ1-5 for the parts outside the CDR3, the full variable domain is NAGVMQNPRHLVRRRGQEARLRCSPMKGHSHVYWYRQLPEEGLKFMVYLQKENIIDESGMPKERFSAEFPKEGPSILRIQQVVRGDSAAYFCASSPGTGNQPQHFGDGTRLSIL.

J is TRBJ1-1 and V is TRBV4-2; no reliable D call. CDR1 LGHNA and CDR2 YNFKEQ come from the germline V gene. This CDR3 contains 13 residues. The ends were cut back, 2 bases at V and 1 base at J, with 5 bases in the middle. CDR3 sequence: CASSQLPNTEAFF. CDR3 DNA sequence: TGTGCCAGCAGCCAACTTCCGAACACTGAAGCTTTCTTT.

The chain is built from TRBV4-1 and TRBJ1-1; 7 bases match TRBD1. Germline V gene lookup returns CDR1 MGHRA and CDR2 YSYEKL. The trim removed 5 bases at V and 4 bases at J, leaving 10 bases unmatched. This CDR3 contains 15 residues. DNA of the CDR3: TGCGCCAGCAGCACCCCCGCACAGGGGAGCACTGAAGCTTTCTTT. Residues: CASSTPAQGSTEAFF.

This chain uses TRBV29-1 with TRBJ2-5; D is undetermined. Germline values: CDR1 SQVTM, CDR2 ANQGSEA. Between the trimmed V and J ends, which lost 6 bases and 0 bases, there was a span of 5 bases. The CDR3 length is 11 residues. The CDR3 region is CSVFDQETQYF. The DNA of the CDR3 is TGCAGCGTCTTTGACCAAGAGACCCAGTACTTC.

V is TRBV7-9 and J is TRBJ2-2, with 8 bases identical to TRBD1. V lost 3 bases to trimming and J lost 6 bases; unmatched junction nucleotides: 15. The germline gives CDR1 SEHNR, CDR2 FQNEAQ (reference sequence). This CDR3 region has 18 residues. This CDR3 is CASSFLKADRVRSGELFF. CDR3 DNA: TGTGCCAGCAGCTTCTTAAAAGCGGACAGGGTGAGGTCCGGGGAGCTGTTTTTT.

The chain combines TRBV27 with TRBJ2-1; D is unclear. CDR1 is MNHEY and CDR2 is SMNVEV in the germline V gene (reference sequence). This CDR3 is built from 15 residues. Trimming cost V 1 base and J 4 bases, with 11 bases left between them. CDR3 region: CASSLWVSPYNEQFF. CDR3 in DNA: TGTGCCAGCAGTTTATGGGTCTCCCCTTACAATGAGCAGTTCTTC.

This chain links TRBV28 with TRBJ2-5; unclear D gene. The CDR3 has 13 residues. Germline V gene sequence: CDR1 MDHEN, CDR2 SYDVKM. V lost 5 bases, J lost 10 bases, and 17 bases lay in between. The CDR3 DNA is TGTGCCAGCAGTCCTCCCCCTAGTTTTAGCCAGTACTTC. Encoded protein: CASSPPPSFSQYF.

The chain recombines TRBV5-1 with TRBJ2-7; TRBD2 agrees at 11 bases. V was clipped by 3 bases and J by 8 bases; unmatched bases: 16. CDR1 is SGHRS, CDR2 YFSETQ, per germline. The CDR3 loop spans 17 amino acids. The DNA for the CDR3 is TGCGCCAGCAGCTCGGCGCCCGGAGGGACTAGCGGTGGTAAGCAGTACTTC. Its translation: CASSSAPGGTSGGKQYF.

The chain carries TRBV13 and TRBJ1-1; no firm D call. From germline, CDR1 is PRHDT and CDR2 FYEKMQ (reference sequence). Trimming took off 3 bases at V and 5 bases at J, with 10 bases between the two ends. This CDR3 comprises 13 residues. CDR3 DNA: TGTGCCAGCAGCTTGGGGAGGGCGACTGAAGCTTTCTTT. Its protein is CASSLGRATEAFF.

In its sample, this clone was seen once. The chain is built from TRBV7-9 and TRBJ1-2; D perhaps matches TRBD1 (6 bases). CDR3 length equals 12 residues. Trimming took 5 bases from V and 7 from J, leaving 11 bases between them. Per the germline V gene, CDR1 is SEHNR and CDR2 is FQNEAQ (reference sequence). CDR3 residues: CASSTSGVGYTF. The CDR3 bases are TGTGCCAGCAGCACATCAGGGGTTGGCTACACCTTC.

The rearrangement links TRBV3-1 (or the pseudogene TRBV3-2) to TRBJ1-1, with no clear D. This CDR3 region has 15 residues. V was cut by 1 base and J by 1 base, with 10 bases left in between. Germline loops: CDR1 LGHDT, CDR2 YNNKEL (reference sequence). The CDR3 sequence: CASSQGVQKNTEAFF. The CDR3 bases are TGTGCCAGCAGCCAAGGGGTACAGAAGAACACTGAAGCTTTCTTT.

CDR3: CASSLLANSPLHF. In nucleotides, the CDR3 is TGTGCCAGCAGCTTGTTAGCAAATTCACCCCTCCACTTT. The gene calls are TRBV5-4 and TRBJ1-6; D gene uncertain. The CDR3 sequence is 13 residues long. CDR1 is SGHNT, CDR2 YYREEE, per germline (reference sequence). Deletions cut 1 base from V and 7 bases from J, with 6 bases between. The complete variable domain, with remaining parts taken from reference TRBV5-4 and TRBJ1-6, reads ETGVTQSPTHLIKTRGQQVTLRCSSQSGHNTVSWYQQALGQGPQFIFQYYREEENGRGNFPPRFSGLQFPNYSSELNVNALELDDSALYLCASSLLANSPLHFGNGTRLTVT.